This T cell receptor beta chain was captured in a study of prognosis after radiotherapy for stage I lung cancer. TCR beta CDR3 was amplified from genomic DNA by two-round multiplex PCR. Primers specific to each TRBV and TRBJ gene were used in first-round PCR. From the multiplex PCR reads, TCRdb called clonotypes with MiXCR, one entry per CDR3 protein. The sample carries about 22,000 distinct CDR3 sequences, roughly 39% recorded once. CDR3 length: 15 residues. Looked up from germline, CDR1 is KGHDR and CDR2 is SFDVKD. J was trimmed by 2 bases and V by 2 bases; bases with no gene match: 3. Study findings and constraints: Counted unique TCR clones declined after stereotactic body radiation therapy (median around 10,000 versus 6,900).

This clonotype was observed many times. Its antigen is undetermined. Sequenced here: PBMCs, sampled before or after stereotactic body radiation therapy (not recorded which). The TCR comes from a donor aged 50 or older with non-small cell lung cancer. This chain uses TRBV24-1 with TRBJ2-3; 7 bases map to TRBD1. DNA for the CDR3: TGTGCCACCAGTGATTGGACAGGAAACACAGATACGCAGTATTTT. Protein sequence: CATSDWTGNTDTQYF.